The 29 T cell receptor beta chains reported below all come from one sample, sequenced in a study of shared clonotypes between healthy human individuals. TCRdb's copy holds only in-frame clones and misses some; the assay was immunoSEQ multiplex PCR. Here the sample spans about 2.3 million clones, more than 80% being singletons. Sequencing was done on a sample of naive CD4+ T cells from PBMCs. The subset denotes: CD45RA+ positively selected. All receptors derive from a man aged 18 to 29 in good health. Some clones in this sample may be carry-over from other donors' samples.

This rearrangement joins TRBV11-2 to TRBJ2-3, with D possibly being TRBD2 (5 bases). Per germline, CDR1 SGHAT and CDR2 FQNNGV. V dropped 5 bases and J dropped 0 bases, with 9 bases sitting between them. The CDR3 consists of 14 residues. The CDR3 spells CASSRDLSTDTQYF. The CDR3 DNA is TGTGCCAGCAGCCGGGATCTTAGCACAGATACGCAGTATTTT.

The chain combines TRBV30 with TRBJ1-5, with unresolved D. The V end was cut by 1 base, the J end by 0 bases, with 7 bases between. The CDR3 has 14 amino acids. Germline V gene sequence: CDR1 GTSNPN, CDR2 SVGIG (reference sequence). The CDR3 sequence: CAWSARNSNQPQHF. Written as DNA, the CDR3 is TGTGCCTGGAGTGCCCGAAATAGCAATCAGCCCCAGCATTTT.

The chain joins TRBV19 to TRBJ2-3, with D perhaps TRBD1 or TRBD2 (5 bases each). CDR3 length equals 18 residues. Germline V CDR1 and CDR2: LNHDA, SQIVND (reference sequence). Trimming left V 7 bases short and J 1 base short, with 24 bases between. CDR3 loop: CASTRLPGTTYGTDTQYF. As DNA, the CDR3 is TGTGCCAGTACCCGGTTACCCGGGACGACTTATGGCACAGATACGCAGTATTTT. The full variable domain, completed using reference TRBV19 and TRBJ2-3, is DGGITQSPKYLFRKEGQNVTLSCEQNLNHDAMYWYRQDPGQGLRLIYYSQIVNDFQKGDIAEGYSVSREKKESFPLTVTSAQKNPTAFYLCASTRLPGTTYGTDTQYFGPGTRLTVL.

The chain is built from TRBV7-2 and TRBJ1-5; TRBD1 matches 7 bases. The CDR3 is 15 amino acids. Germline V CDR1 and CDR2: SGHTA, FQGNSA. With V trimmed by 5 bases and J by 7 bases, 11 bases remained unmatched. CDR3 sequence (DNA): TGTGCCAGCAGCCCCCCAGGGGGAGAAGAACAGCCCCAGCATTTT. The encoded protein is CASSPPGGEEQPQHF.

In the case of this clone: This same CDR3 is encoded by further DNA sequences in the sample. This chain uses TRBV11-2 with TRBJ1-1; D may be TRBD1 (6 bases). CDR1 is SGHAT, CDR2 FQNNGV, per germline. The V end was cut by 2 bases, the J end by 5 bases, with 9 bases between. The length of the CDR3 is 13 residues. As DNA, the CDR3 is TGTGCCAGCAGCTTACGGGGGCGGACTGAAGCTTTCTTT. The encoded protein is CASSLRGRTEAFF.

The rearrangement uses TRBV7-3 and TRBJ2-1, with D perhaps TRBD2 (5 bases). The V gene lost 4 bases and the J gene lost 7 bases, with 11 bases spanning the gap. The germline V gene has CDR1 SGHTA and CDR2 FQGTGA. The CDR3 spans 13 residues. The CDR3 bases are TGTGCCAGCAGCTCAGGACTGGGGAATGAGCAGTTCTTC. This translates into CASSSGLGNEQFF. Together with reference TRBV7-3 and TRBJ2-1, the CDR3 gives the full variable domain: GAGVSQTPSNKVTEKGKYVELRCDPISGHTALYWYRQSLGQGPEFLIYFQGTGAADDSGLPNDRFFAVRPEGSVSTLKIQRTERGDSAVYLCASSSGLGNEQFFGPGTRLTVL.

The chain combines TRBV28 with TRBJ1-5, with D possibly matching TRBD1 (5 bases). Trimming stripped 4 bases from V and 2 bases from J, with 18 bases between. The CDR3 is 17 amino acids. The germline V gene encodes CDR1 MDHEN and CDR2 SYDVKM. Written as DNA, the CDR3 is TGTGCCAGCAGTTCCCAACCAGGGACCTGGGGCAATCAGCCCCAGCATTTT. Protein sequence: CASSSQPGTWGNQPQHF. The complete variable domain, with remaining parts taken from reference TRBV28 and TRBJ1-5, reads DVKVTQSSRYLVKRTGEKVFLECVQDMDHENMFWYRQDPGLGLRLIYFSYDVKMKEKGDIPEGYSVSREKKERFSLILESASTNQTSMYLCASSSQPGTWGNQPQHFGDGTRLSIL.

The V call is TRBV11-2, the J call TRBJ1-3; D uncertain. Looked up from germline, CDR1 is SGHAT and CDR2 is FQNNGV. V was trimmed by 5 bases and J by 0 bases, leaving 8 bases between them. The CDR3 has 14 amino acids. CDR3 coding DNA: TGTGCCAGCAGCGAGGCATTCTCTGGAAACACCATATATTTT. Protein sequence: CASSEAFSGNTIYF.

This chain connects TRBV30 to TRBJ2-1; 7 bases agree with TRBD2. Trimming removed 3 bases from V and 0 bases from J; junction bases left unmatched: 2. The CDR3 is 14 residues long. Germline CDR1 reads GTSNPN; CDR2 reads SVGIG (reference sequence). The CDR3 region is CAWRIAGSYNEQFF. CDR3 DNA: TGTGCCTGGAGGATAGCGGGCTCCTACAATGAGCAGTTCTTC.

The CDR3 sequence: CASSEAVTAYEQYF. CDR3 DNA sequence: TGTGCCAGCAGTGAAGCAGTCACAGCTTACGAGCAGTACTTC. V usage is TRBV6-1 and J usage is TRBJ2-7; D remains ambiguous. V was cut by 0 bases and J by 4 bases, with 10 bases left in between. Germline loops: CDR1 MNHNS, CDR2 SASEGT. This CDR3 contains 14 residues.

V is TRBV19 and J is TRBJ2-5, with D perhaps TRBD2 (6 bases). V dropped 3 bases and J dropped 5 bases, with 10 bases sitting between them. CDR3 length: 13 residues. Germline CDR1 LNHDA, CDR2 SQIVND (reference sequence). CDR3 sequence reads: CASSMERAETQYF. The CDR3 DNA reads TGTGCCAGTAGTATGGAGCGGGCGGAGACCCAGTACTTC.

CDR3 residues: CASSPNFRGTMNTEAFF. CDR3 bases: TGTGCCAGCAGCCCAAACTTTCGGGGGACCATGAACACTGAAGCTTTCTTT. This sequence joins TRBV7-8 and TRBJ1-1; weak D call: TRBD1 (5 bases). The germline V gene has CDR1 SGHVS and CDR2 FQNEAQ. The CDR3 has 17 amino acids. V dropped 5 bases and J dropped 0 bases, with 19 bases sitting between them.

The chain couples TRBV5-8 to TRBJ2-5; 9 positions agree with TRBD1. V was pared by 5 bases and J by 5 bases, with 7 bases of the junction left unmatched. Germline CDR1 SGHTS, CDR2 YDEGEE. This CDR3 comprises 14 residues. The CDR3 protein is CASSLDRGRETQYF. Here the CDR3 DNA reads TGTGCCAGCAGTCTGGACAGGGGAAGGGAGACCCAGTACTTC. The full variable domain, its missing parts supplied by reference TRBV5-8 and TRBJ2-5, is EAGVTQSPTHLIKTRGQQATLRCSPISGHTSVYWYQQALGLGLQFLLWYDEGEERNRGNFPPRFSGRQFPNYSSELNVNALELEDSALYLCASSLDRGRETQYFGPGTRLLVL.

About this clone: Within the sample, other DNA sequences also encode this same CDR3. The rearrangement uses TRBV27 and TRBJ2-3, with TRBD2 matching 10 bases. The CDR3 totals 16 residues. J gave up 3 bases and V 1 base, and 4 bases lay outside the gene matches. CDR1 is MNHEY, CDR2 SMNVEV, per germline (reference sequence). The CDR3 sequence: CASSLYLAGATDTQYF. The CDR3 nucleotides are TGTGCCAGCAGTTTATACCTAGCGGGAGCAACAGATACGCAGTATTTT.

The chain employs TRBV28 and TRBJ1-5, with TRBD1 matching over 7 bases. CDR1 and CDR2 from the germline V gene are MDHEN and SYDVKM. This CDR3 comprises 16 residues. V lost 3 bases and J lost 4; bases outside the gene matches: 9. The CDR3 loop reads CASSLGFHRGNQPQHF. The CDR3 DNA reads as TGTGCCAGCAGTTTGGGATTCCACAGGGGTAATCAGCCCCAGCATTTT.

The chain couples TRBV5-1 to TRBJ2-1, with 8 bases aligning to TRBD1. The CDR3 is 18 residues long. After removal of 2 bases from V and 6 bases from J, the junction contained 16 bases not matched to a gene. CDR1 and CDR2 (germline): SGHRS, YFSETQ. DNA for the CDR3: TGCGCCAGCAGCTTACGCCCGCCCGGACAGGGAGGATTCAATGAGCAGTTCTTC. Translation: CASSLRPPGQGGFNEQFF.

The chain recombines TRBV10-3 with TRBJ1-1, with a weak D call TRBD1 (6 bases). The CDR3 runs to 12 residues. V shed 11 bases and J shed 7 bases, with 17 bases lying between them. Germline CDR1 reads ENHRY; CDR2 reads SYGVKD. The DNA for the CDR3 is TGTGCCTCACAGGGATTTGACCTTGAAGCTTTCTTT. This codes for CASQGFDLEAFF.

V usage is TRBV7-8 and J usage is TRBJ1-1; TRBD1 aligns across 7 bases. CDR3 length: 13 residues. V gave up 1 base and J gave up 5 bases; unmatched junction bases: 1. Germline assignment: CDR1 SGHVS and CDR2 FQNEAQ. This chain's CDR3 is CASSLVQGTEAFF. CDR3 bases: TGTGCCAGCAGCTTAGTACAGGGGACTGAAGCTTTCTTT.

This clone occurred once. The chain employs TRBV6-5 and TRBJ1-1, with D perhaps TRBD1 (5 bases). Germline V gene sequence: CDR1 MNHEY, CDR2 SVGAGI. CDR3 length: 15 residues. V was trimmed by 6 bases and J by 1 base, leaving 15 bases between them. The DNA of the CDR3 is TGTGCCAGCAGATATCTTGGGACCGGGAACACTGAAGCTTTCTTT. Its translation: CASRYLGTGNTEAFF.

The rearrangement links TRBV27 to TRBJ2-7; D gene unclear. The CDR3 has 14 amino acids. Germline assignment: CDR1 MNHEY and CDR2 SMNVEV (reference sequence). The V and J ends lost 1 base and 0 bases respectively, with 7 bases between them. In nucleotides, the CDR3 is TGTGCCAGCAGTTTATTCGTCGGCTCCTACGAGCAGTACTTC. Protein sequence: CASSLFVGSYEQYF.

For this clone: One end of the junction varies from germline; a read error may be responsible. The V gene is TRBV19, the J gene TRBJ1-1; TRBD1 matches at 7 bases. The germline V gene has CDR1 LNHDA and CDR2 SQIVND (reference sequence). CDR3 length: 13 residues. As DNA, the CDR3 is TGTGCCAGCAGTAGGGGGCGCGGTGTTGAAGCTTTCTTT. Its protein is CASSRGRGVEAFF. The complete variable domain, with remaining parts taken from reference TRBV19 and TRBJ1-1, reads DGGITQSPKYLFRKEGQNVTLSCEQNLNHDAMYWYRQDPGQGLRLIYYSQIVNDFQKGDIAEGYSVSREKKESFPLTVTSAQKNPTAFYLCASSRGRGVEAFFGQGTRLTVV.

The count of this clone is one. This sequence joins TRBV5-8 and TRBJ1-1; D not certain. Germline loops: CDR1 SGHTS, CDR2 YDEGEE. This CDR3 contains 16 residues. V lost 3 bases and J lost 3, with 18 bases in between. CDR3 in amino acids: CASSSPFPWSDTEAFF. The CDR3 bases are TGTGCCAGCAGCTCGCCCTTCCCTTGGAGCGACACTGAAGCTTTCTTT.

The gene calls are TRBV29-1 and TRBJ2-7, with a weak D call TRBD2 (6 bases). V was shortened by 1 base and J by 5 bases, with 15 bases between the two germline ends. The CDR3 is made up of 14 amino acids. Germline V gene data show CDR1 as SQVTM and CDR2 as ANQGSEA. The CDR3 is CSVEVAAGYHEQYF. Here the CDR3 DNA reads TGCAGCGTTGAAGTAGCAGCGGGCTATCACGAGCAGTACTTC.

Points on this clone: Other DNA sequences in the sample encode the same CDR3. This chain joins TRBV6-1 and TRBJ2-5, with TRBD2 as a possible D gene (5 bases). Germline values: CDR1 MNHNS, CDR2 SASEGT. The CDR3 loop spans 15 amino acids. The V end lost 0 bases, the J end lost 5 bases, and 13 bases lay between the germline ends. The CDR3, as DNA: TGTGCCAGCAGTGAAGCGCGGCTAGCTGGGGAGACCCAGTACTTC. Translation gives CASSEARLAGETQYF.

CDR3 residues: CASGEGAEYEQYF. In DNA form, the CDR3 reads TGTGCCAGCGGGGAGGGGGCTGAGTACGAGCAGTACTTC. This chain connects TRBV21-1 to TRBJ2-7. TRBV21-1 is recorded as a pseudogene. There are 13 residues in the CDR3.

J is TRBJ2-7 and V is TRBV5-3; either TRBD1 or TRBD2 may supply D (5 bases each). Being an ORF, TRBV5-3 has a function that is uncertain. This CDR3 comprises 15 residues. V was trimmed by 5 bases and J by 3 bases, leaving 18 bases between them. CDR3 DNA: TGTGCCAGAAGGAAGTTTCGGGGCACCCGCTACGAGCAGTACTTC. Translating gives CARRKFRGTRYEQYF.

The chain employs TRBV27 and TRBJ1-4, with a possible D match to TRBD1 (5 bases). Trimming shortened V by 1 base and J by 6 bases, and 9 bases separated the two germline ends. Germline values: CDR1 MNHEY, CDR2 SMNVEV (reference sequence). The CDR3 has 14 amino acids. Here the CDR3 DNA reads TGTGCCAGCAGTTTATGGCAGGGTTATGAAAAACTGTTTTTT. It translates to CASSLWQGYEKLFF.

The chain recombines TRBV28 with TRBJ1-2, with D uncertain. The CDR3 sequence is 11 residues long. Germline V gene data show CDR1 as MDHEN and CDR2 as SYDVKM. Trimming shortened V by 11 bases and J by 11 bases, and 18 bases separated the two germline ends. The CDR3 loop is CALDLITGYTF. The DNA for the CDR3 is TGTGCCCTCGACCTTATAACGGGTTACACCTTC.

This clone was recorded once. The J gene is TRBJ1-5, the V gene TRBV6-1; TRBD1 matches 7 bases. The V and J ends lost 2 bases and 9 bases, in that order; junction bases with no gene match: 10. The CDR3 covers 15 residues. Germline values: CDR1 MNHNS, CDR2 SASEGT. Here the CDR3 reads CASSERTQGEWPQHF. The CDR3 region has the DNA TGTGCCAGCAGTGAACGAACCCAGGGGGAATGGCCCCAGCATTTT.